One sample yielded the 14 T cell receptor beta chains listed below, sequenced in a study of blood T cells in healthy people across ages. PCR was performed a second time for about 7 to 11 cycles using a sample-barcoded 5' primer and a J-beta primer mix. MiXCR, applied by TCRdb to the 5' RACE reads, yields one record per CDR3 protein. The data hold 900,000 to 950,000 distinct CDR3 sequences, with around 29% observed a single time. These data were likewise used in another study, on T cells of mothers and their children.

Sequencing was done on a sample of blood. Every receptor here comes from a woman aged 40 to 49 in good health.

The CDR3 nucleotides are TGTGCCATCAAGGGTGGGGGCCCTAATGAAAAACTGTTTTTT. Its protein product is CAIKGGGPNEKLFF. The gene calls are TRBV10-3 and TRBJ1-4; D might be TRBD1 (6 bases). This CDR3 is built from 14 residues. Germline V CDR1 and CDR2: ENHRY, SYGVKD. Trimming pared 7 bases from V and 3 bases from J, leaving 12 bases between.

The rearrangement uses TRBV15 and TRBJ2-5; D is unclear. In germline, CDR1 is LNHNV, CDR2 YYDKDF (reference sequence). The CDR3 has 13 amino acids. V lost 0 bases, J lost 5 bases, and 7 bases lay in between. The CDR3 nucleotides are TGTGCCACCAGCAGAGACCCGGTGGAGACCCAGTACTTC. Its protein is CATSRDPVETQYF. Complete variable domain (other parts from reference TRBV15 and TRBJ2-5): DAMVIQNPRYQVTQFGKPVTLSCSQTLNHNVMYWYQQKSSQAPKLLFHYYDKDFNNEADTPDNFQSRRPNTSFCFLDIRSPGLGDTAMYLCATSRDPVETQYFGPGTRLLVL.

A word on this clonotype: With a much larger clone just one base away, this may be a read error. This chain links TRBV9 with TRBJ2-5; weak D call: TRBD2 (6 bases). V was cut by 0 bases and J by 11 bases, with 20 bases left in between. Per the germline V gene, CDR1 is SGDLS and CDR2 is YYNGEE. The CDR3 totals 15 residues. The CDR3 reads CASSVAWDSYNEQYF. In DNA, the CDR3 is TGTGCCAGCAGCGTAGCCTGGGACTCCTACAATGAGCAGTACTTC.

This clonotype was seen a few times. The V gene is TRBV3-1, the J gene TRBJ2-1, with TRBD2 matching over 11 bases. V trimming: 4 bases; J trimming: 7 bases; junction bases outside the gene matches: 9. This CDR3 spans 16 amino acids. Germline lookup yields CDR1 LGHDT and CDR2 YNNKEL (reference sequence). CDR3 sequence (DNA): TGTGCCAGCAGCCCCTTAAGGATAGCGGGGGGGAATGAGCAGTTCTTC. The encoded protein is CASSPLRIAGGNEQFF.

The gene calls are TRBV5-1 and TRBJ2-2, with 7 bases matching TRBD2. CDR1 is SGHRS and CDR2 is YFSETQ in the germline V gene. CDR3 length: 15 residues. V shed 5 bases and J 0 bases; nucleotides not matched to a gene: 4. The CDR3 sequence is CASRGSGANTGELFF. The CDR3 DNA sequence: TGCGCCAGCAGAGGAAGCGGGGCGAACACCGGGGAGCTGTTTTTT.

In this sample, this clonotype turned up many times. For the CDR3, the DNA is TGTGCCAGCATCAGGGGGCCTCGAGAGACCCAGTACTTC. Protein product: CASIRGPRETQYF. V usage is TRBV28 and J usage is TRBJ2-5, with 8 nucleotides matching TRBD1. In germline, CDR1 is MDHEN, CDR2 SYDVKM. The CDR3 is 13 amino acids. Trimming removed 7 bases from V and 4 bases from J; junction bases left unmatched: 5.

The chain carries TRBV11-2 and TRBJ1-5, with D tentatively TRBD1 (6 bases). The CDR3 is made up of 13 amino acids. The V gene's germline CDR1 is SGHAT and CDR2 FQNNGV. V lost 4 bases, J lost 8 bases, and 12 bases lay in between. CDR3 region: CASSSTGMKPQHF. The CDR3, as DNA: TGTGCCAGCAGCTCGACAGGTATGAAGCCCCAGCATTTT.

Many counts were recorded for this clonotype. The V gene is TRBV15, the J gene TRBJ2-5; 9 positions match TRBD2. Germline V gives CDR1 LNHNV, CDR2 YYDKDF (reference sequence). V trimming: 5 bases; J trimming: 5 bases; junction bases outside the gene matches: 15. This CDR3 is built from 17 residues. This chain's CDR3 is CATSGGSGTSFVETQYF. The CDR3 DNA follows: TGTGCCACCAGCGGGGGCTCCGGGACTAGCTTTGTGGAGACCCAGTACTTC.

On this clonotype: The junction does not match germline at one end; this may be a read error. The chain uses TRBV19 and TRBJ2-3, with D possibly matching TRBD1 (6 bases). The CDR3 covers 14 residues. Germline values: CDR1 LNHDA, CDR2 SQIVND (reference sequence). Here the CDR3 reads CTSMGTYLTDTQYF. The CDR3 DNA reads TGTACCAGTATGGGGACATACCTCACAGATACGCAGTATTTT.

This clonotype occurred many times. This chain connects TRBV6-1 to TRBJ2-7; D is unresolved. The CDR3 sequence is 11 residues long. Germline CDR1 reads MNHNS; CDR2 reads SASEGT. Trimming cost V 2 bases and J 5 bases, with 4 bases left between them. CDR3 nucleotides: TGTGCCAGCAGTGAACCCCACGAGCAGTACTTC. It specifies CASSEPHEQYF.

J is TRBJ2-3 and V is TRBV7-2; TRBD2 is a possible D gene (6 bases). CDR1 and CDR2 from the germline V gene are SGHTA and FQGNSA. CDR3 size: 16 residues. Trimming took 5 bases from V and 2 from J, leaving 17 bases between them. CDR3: CASSMGSGRFTDTQYF. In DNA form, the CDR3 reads TGTGCCAGCAGCATGGGCAGCGGGCGTTTCACAGATACGCAGTATTTT.

The CDR3 region is CASSYGSTNQPQHF. In DNA form, the CDR3 reads TGTGCCAGCAGTTACGGTAGTACCAATCAGCCCCAGCATTTT. The gene calls are TRBV6-6 and TRBJ1-5; D is undetermined. This CDR3 comprises 14 residues. CDR1 is MNHNY, CDR2 SVGAGI, per germline (reference sequence). Trimming cost V 2 bases and J 3 bases, with 8 bases left between them.

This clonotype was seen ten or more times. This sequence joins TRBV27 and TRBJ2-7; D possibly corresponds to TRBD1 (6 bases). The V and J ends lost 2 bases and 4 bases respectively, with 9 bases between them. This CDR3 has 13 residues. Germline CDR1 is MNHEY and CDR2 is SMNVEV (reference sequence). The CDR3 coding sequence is TGTGCCAGCAGTTTAGGGACACAGTACGAGCAGTACTTC. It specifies CASSLGTQYEQYF.

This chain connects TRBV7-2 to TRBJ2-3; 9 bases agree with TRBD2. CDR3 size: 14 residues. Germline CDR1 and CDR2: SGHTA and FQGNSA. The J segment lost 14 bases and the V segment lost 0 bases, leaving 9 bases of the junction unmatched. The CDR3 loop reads CASSLAAGGRDRYF. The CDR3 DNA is TGTGCCAGCAGCTTAGCGGCGGGGGGGCGGGATAGGTATTTT.